These 2 T cell receptor beta chains originate from one sample sequenced in a study of cytomegalovirus exposure and HLA in healthy donors. Sequenced by immunoSEQ multiplex PCR; TCRdb stores in-frame clones only, minus some. The sample carries fewer than 150,000 clones, around nine tenths recorded once. Sequencing was done on a sample of PBMCs. The receptors come from a young man in good health and CMV-seropositive.

The CDR3 region has the DNA TGTGCCAGTAGTGATCTAACCGGGACAGGGGGCTATCAGCCCCAGCATTTT. As protein: CASSDLTGTGGYQPQHF. J is TRBJ1-5 and V is TRBV19; 12 positions match TRBD1. CDR3 length equals 17 residues. Germline V CDR1 and CDR2: LNHDA, SQIVND (reference sequence). Trimming took 5 bases from V and 5 from J; bases not matched to a gene: 10.

The genes are TRBV19 and TRBJ2-1, with TRBD1 as a possible D gene (6 bases). V lost 7 bases to trimming and J lost 4 bases, with 17 bases between them. The CDR3 is 15 amino acids. CDR1 is LNHDA, CDR2 SQIVND, per germline (reference sequence). This CDR3 reads CASISQGSKYNEQFF. CDR3 bases: TGTGCCAGTATATCACAGGGCTCTAAGTACAATGAGCAGTTCTTC.